Following are 2 T cell receptor beta chains from one sample sequenced in a study of T cells in Graves' hyperthyroidism and ophthalmopathy. TCR beta CDR3 regions were amplified from RNA transcripts. HTBI primers were used for first-round RT-PCR of the TCR CDR3. One entry per CDR3 protein, called by TCRdb with MiXCR from the multiplex PCR reads. The sample yields approximately 620,000 distinct CDR3 sequences, more than 11% seen once. Sequenced: blood. All receptors derive from a woman aged 25 to 39 with Graves' hyperthyroidism that later progressed to Graves' ophthalmopathy.

Ten or more counts support this clonotype. The genes are TRBV11-2 and TRBJ1-1; 7 bases match TRBD1. Germline CDR1 reads SGHAT; CDR2 reads FQNNGV. The CDR3 sequence is 14 residues long. With 7 bases clipped from V and 1 base from J, the junction kept 6 bases outside the gene matches. The CDR3 reads CASTTQGKNTEAFF. CDR3 DNA sequence: TGTGCCAGCACCACACAGGGGAAGAACACTGAAGCTTTCTTT.

The gene calls are TRBV20-1 and TRBJ2-7; D uncertain. There are 11 residues in the CDR3. Germline CDR1 and CDR2: DFQATT and SNEGSKA (reference sequence). Trimming cost V 3 bases and J 4 bases, with 7 bases left between them. The CDR3, as DNA: TGCAGTGCTAGCAATCTTTACGAGCAGTACTTC. Amino acids: CSASNLYEQYF.